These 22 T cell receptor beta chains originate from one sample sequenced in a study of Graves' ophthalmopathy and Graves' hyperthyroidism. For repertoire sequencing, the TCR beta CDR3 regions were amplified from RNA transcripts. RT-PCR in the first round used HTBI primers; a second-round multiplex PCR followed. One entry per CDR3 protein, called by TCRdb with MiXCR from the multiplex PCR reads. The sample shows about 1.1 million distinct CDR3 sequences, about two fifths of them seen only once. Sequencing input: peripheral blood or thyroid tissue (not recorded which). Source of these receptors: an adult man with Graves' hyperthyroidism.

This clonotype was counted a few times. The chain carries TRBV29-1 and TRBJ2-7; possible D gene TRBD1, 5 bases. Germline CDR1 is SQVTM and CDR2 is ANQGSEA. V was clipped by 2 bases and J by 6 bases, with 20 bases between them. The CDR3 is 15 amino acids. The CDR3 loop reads CSVEKFIGVNSEQYF. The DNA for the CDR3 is TGCAGCGTTGAAAAATTTATAGGGGTTAACAGCGAGCAGTACTTC.

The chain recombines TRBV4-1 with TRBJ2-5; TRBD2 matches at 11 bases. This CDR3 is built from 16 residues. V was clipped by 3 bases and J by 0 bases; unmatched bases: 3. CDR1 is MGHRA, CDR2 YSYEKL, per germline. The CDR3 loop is CASSHPSGGYQETQYF. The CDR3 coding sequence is TGCGCCAGCAGCCATCCTAGCGGGGGGTACCAAGAGACCCAGTACTTC.

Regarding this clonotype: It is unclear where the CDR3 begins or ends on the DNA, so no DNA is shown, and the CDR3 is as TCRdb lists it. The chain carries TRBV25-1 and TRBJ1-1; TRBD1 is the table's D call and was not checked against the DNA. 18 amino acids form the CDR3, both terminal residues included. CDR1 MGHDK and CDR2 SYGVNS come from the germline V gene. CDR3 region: CASSIYLCSGGQGPEAFF.

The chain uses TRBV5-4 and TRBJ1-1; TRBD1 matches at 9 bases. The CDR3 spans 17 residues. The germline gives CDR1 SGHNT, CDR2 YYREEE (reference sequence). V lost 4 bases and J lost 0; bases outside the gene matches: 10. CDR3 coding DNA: TGTGCCAGCAGCCCCCCGGGACAGGGCAACATGAACACTGAAGCTTTCTTT. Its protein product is CASSPPGQGNMNTEAFF.

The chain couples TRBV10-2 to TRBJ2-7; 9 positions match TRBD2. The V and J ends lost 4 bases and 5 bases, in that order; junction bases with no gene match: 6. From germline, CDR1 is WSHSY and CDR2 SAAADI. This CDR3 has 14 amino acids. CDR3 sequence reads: CASSAFSGGHEQYF. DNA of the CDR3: TGCGCCAGCAGTGCCTTTAGCGGGGGACACGAGCAGTACTTC.

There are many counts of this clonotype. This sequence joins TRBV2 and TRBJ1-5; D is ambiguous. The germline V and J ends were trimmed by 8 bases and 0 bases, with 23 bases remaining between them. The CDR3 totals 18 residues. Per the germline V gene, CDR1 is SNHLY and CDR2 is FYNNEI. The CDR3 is CASYLKPWQPYSNQPQHF. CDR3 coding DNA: TGTGCCAGCTATCTCAAACCCTGGCAGCCTTATAGCAATCAGCCCCAGCATTTT.

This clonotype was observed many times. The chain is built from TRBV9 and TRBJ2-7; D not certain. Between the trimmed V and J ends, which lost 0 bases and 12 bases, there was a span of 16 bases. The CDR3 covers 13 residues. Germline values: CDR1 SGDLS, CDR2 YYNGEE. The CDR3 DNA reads TGTGCCAGCAGCGTAGTGCGGTGGGCTAAAGGGTACTTC. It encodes CASSVVRWAKGYF. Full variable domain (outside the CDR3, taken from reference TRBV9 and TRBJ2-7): DSGVTQTPKHLITATGQRVTLRCSPRSGDLSVYWYQQSLDQGLQFLIQYYNGEERAKGNILERFSAQQFPDLHSELNLSSLELGDSALYFCASSVVRWAKGYFGPGTRLTVT.

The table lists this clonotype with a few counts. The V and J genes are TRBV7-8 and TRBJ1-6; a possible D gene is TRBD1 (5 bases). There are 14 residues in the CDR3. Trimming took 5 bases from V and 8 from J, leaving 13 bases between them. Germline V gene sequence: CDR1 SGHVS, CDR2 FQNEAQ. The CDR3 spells CASSRQGLDSPLHF. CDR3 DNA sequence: TGTGCCAGCAGCCGCCAGGGCCTGGATTCACCCCTCCACTTT.

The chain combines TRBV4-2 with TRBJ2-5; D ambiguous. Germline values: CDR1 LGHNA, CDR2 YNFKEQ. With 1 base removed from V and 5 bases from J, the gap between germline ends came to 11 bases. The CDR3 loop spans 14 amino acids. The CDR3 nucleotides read TGTGCCAGCAGCCAAGGGAAGTACGGGGAGACCCAGTACTTC. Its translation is CASSQGKYGETQYF.

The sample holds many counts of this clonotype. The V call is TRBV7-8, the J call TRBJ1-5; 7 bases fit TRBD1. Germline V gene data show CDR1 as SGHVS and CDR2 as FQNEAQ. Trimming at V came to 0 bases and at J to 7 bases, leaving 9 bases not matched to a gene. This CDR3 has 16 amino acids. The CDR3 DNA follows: TGTGCCAGCAGCTTAGCCTCCGACAGGGTGGGACAGCCCCAGCATTTT. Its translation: CASSLASDRVGQPQHF.

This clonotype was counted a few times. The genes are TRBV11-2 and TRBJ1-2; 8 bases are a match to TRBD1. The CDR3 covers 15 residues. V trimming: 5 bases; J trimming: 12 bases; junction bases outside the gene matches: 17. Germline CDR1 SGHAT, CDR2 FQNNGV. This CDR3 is CASSVRATGVSENTF. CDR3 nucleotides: TGTGCCAGCAGCGTTCGAGCGACAGGGGTTTCGGAGAACACCTTC. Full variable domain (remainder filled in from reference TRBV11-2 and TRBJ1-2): EAGVAQSPRYKIIEKRQSVAFWCNPISGHATLYWYQQILGQGPKLLIQFQNNGVVDDSQLPKDRFSAERLKGVDSTLKIQPAKLEDSAVYLCASSVRATGVSENTFGSGTRLTVV.

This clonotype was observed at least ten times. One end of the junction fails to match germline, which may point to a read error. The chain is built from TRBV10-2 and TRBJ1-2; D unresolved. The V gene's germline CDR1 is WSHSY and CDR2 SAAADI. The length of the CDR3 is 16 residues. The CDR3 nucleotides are TGTGCCAGCAGTGAAGGTAGCAGTTGGAGAAACTATGGCTACACCTTC. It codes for CASSEGSSWRNYGYTF.

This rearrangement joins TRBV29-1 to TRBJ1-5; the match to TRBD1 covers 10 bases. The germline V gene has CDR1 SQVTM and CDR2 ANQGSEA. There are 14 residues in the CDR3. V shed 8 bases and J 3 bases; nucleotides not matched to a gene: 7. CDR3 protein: CSSKDRGVNQPQHF. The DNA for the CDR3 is TGCAGCAGTAAGGACAGGGGGGTCAATCAGCCCCAGCATTTT.

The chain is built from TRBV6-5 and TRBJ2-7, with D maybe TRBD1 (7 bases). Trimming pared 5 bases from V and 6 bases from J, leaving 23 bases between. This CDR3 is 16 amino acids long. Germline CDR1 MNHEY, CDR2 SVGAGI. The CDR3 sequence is CASSTSGRGVAGEQYF. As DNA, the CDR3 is TGTGCCAGCAGTACCTCGGGCAGGGGGGTGGCGGGCGAGCAGTACTTC.

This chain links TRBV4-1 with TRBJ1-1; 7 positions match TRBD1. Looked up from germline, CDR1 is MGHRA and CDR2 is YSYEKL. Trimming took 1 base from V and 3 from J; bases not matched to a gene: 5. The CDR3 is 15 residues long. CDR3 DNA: TGCGCCAGCAGCCAAGCCGACAGGGTGGACACTGAAGCTTTCTTT. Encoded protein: CASSQADRVDTEAFF.

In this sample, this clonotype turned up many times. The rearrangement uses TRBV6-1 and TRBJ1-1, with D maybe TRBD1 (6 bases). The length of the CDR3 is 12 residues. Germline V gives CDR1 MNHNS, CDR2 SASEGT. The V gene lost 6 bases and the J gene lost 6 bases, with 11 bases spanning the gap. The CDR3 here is CASSDRFSEAFF. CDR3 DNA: TGTGCCAGCAGCGACAGGTTTTCTGAAGCTTTCTTT.

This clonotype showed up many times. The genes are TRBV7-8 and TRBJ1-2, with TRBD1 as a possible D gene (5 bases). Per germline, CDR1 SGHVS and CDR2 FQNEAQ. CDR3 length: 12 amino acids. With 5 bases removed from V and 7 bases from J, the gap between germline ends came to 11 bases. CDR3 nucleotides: TGTGCCAGCAGCCGTGGCGGGGCTGGCTACACCTTC. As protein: CASSRGGAGYTF. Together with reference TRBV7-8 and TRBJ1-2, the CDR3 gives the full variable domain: GAGVSQSPRYKVAKRGQDVALRCDPISGHVSLFWYQQALGQGPEFLTYFQNEAQLDKSGLPSDRFFAERPEGSVSTLKIQRTQQEDSAVYLCASSRGGAGYTFGSGTRLTVV.

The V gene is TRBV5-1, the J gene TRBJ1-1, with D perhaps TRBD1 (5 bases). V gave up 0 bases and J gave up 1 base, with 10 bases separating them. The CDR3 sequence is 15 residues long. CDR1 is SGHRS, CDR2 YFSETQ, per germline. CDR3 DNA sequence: TGCGCCAGCAGCTTGGAACAGGTTGGGAACACTGAAGCTTTCTTT. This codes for CASSLEQVGNTEAFF.

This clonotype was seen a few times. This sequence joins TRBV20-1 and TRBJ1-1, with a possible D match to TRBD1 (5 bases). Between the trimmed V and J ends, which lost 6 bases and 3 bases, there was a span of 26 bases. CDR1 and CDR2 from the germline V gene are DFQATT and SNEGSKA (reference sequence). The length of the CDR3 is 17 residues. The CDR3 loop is CSAESLEGQGGDTEAFF. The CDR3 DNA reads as TGCAGTGCCGAAAGTCTTGAGGGCCAGGGCGGGGACACTGAAGCTTTCTTT.

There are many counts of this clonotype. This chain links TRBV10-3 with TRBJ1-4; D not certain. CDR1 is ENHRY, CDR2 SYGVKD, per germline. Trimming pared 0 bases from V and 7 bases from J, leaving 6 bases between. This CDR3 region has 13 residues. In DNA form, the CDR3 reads TGTGCCATCAGTGAGTCGATTGGTGAAAAACTGTTTTTT. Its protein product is CAISESIGEKLFF.

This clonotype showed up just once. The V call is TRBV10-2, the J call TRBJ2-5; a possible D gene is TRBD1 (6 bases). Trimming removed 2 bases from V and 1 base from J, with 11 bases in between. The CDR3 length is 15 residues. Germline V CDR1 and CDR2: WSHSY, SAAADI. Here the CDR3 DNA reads TGCGCCAGCAGTGAGGTCGGGACAACCCAAGAGACCCAGTACTTC. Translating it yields CASSEVGTTQETQYF.

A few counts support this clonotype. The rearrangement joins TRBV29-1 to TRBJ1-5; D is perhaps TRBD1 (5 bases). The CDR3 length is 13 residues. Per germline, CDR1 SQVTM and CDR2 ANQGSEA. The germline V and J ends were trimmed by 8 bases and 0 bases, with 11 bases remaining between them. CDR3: CSLGTGSNQPQHF. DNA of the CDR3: TGCAGCTTGGGGACGGGTAGCAATCAGCCCCAGCATTTT.